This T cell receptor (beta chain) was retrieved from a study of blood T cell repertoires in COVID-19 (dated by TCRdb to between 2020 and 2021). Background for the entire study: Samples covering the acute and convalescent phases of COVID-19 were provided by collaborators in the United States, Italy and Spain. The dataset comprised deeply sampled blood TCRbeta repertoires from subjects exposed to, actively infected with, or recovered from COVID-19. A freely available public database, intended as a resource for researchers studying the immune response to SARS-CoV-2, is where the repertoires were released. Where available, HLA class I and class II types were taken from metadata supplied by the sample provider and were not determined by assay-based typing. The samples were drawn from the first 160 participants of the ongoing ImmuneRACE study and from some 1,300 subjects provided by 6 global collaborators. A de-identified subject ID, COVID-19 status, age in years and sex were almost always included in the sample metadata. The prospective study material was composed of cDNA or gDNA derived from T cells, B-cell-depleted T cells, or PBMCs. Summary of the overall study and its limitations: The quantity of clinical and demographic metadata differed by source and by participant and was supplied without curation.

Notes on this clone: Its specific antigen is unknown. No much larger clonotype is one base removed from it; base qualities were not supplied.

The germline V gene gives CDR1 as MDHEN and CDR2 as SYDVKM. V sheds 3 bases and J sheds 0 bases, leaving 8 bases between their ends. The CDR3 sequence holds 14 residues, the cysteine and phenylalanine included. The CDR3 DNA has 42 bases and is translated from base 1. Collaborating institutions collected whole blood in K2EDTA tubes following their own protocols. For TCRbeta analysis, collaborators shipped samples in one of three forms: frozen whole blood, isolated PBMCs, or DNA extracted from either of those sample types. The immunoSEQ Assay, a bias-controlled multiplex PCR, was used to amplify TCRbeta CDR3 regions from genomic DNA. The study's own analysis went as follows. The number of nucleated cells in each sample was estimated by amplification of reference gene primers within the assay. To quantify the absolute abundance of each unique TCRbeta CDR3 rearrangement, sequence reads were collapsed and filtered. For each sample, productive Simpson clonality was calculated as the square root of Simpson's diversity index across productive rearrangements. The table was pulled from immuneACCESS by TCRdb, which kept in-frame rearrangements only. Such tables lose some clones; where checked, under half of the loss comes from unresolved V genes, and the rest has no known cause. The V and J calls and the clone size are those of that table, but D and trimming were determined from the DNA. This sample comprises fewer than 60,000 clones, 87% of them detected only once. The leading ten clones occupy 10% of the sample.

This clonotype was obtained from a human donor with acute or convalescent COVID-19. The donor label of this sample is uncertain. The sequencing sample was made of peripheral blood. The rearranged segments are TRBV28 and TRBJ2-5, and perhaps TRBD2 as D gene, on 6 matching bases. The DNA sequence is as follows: TGTGCCAGCAGTTTGCCGGGAGACCAAGAGACCCAGTACTTC. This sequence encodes CASSLPGDQETQYF. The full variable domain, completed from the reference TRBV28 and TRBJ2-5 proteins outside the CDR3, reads DVKVTQSSRYLVKRTGEKVFLECVQDMDHENMFWYRQDPGLGLRLIYFSYDVKMKEKGDIPEGYSVSREKKERFSLILESASTNQTSMYLCASSLPGDQETQYFGPGTRLLVL.